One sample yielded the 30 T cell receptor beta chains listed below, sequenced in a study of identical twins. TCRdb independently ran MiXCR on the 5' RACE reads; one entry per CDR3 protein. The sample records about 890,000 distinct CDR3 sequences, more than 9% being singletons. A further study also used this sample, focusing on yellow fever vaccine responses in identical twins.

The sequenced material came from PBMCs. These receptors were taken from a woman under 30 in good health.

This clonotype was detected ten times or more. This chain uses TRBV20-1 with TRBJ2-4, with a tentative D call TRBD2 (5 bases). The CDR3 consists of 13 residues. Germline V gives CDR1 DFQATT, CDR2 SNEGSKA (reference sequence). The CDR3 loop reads CTPLGDTKNIQYF. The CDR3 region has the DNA TGCACCCCTCTCGGGGATACCAAAAACATTCAGTACTTC.

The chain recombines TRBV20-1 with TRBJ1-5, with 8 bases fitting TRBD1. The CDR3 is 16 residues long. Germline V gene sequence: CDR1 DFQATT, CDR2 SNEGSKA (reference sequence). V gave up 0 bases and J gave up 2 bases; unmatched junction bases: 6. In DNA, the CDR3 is TGCAGTGCTAGAGATATGCAGGGGGCAGGCAATCAGCCCCAGCATTTT. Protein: CSARDMQGAGNQPQHF.

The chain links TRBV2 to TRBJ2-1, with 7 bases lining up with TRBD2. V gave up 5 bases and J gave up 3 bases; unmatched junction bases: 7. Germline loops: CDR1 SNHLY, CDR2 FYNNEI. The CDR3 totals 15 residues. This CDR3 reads CASSYGLVGYNEQFF. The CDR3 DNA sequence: TGTGCCAGCAGTTACGGACTAGTAGGCTACAATGAGCAGTTCTTC.

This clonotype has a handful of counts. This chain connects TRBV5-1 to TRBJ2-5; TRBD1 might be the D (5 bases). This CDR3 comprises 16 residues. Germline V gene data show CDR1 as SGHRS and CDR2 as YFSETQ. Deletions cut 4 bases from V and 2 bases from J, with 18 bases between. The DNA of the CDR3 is TGCGCCAGCAGCAGGACCCATCGACAGCAACAAGAGACCCAGTACTTC. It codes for CASSRTHRQQQETQYF.

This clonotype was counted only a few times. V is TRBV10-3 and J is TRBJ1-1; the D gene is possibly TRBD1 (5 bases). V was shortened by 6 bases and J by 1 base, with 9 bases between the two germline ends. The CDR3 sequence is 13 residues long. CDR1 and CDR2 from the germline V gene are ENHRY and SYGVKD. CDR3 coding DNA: TGTGCCATCAGGGGACCGCCGAACACTGAAGCTTTCTTT. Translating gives CAIRGPPNTEAFF.

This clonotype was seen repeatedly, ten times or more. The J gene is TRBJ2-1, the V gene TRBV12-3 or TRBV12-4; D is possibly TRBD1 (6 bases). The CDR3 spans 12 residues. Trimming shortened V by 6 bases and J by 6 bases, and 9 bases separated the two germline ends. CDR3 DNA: TGTGCCAGCAGACAAGGGGGCAATGAGCAGTTCTTC. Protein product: CASRQGGNEQFF.

This CDR3 reads CASTHGTAAYNEQFF. The CDR3 DNA reads TGTGCCAGCACCCATGGGACAGCTGCATACAATGAGCAGTTCTTC. The chain recombines TRBV3-1 with TRBJ2-1; 7 nucleotides match TRBD1. The J segment lost 4 bases and the V segment lost 7 bases, leaving 10 bases of the junction unmatched. Germline V gene data show CDR1 as LGHDT and CDR2 as YNNKEL (reference sequence). The CDR3 has 15 amino acids.

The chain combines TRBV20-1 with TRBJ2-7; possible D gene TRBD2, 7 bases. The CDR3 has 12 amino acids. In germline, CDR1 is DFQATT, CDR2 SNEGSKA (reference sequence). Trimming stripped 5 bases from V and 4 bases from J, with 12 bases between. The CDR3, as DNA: TGCAGTGCTGCGGGGGCACATTACGAGCAGTACGTC. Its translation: CSAAGAHYEQYV.

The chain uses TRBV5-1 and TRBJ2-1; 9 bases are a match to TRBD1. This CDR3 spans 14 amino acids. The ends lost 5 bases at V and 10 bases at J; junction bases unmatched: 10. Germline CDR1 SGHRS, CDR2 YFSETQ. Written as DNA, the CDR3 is TGCGCCAGCAGTTTCGGACAGGGGCCGACAGAGCAGTTCTTC. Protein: CASSFGQGPTEQFF.

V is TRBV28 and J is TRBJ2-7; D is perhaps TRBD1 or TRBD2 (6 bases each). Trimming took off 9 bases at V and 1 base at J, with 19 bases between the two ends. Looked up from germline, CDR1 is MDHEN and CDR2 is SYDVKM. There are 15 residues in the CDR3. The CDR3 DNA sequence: TGTGCCAGTTCTCCGGCGGGGACACTATCCTACGAGCAGTACTTC. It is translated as CASSPAGTLSYEQYF.

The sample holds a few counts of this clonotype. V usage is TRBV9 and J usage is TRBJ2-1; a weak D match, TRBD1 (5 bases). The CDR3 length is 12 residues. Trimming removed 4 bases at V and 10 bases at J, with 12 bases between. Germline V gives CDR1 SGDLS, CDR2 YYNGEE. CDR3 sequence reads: CASSPTGQEQFF. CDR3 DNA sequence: TGTGCCAGCAGCCCCACTGGACAAGAGCAGTTCTTC.

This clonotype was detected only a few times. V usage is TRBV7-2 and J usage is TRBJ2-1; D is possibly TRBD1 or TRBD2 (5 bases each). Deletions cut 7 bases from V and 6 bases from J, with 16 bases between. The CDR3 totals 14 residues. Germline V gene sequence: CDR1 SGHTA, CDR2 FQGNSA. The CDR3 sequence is CASTSGRGLNEQFF. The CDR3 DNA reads TGTGCCAGCACCTCCGGTCGGGGCCTCAATGAGCAGTTCTTC.

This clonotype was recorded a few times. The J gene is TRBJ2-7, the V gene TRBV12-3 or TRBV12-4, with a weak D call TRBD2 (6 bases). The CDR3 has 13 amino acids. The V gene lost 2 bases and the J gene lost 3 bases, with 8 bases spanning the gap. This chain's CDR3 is CASSLTGVYEQYF. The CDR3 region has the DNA TGTGCCAGCAGTTTAACGGGGGTCTACGAGCAGTACTTC.

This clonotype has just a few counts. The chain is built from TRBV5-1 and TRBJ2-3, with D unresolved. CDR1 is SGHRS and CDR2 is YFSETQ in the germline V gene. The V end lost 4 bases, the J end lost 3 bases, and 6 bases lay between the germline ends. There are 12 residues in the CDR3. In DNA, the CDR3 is TGCGCCAGCAGCCAGCAGACAGATACGCAGTATTTT. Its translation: CASSQQTDTQYF.

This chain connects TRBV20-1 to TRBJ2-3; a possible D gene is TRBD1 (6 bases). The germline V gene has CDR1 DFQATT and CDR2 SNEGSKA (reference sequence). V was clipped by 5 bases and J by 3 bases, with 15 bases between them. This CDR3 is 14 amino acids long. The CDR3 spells CSAQRQVLTDTQYF. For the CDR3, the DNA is TGCAGTGCTCAGAGACAGGTTCTAACAGATACGCAGTATTTT.

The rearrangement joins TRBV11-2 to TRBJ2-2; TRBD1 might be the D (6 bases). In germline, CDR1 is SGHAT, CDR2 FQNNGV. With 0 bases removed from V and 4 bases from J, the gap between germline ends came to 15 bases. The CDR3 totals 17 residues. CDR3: CASSLDISGQITGELFF. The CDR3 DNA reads TGTGCCAGCAGCTTAGATATATCGGGACAAATCACCGGGGAGCTGTTTTTT.

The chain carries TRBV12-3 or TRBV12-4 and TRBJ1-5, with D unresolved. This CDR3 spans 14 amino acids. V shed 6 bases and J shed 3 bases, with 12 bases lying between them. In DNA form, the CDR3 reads TGTGCCAGCAGCATAGGACGGAACAATCAGCCCCAGCATTTT. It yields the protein CASSIGRNNQPQHF.

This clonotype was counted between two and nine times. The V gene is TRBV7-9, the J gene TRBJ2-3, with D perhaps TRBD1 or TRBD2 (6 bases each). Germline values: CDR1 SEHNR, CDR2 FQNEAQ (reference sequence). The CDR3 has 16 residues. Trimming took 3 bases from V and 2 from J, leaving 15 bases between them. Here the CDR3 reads CASSFDGRGHTDTQYF. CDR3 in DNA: TGTGCCAGCAGCTTTGACGGACGGGGGCACACAGATACGCAGTATTTT. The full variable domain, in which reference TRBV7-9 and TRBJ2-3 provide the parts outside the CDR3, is DTGVSQNPRHKITKRGQNVTFRCDPISEHNRLYWYRQTLGQGPEFLTYFQNEAQLEKSRLLSDRFSAERPKGSFSTLEIQRTEQGDSAMYLCASSFDGRGHTDTQYFGPGTRLTVL.

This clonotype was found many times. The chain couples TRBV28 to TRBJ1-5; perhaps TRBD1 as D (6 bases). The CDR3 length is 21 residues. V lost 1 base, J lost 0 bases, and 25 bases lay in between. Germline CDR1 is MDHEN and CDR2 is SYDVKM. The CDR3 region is CASSLFGRTVFRAYSNQPQHF. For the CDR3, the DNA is TGTGCCAGCAGTTTATTTGGTCGGACAGTATTTCGTGCTTATAGCAATCAGCCCCAGCATTTT.

The CDR3 reads CASTVTSGSLNEQFF. The CDR3 DNA reads TGTGCCAGCACCGTCACTAGCGGGAGTTTGAATGAGCAGTTCTTC. The rearrangement uses TRBV7-8 and TRBJ2-1, with 11 bases aligning to TRBD2. After removal of 7 bases from V and 7 bases from J, the junction contained 9 bases not matched to a gene. The CDR3 totals 15 residues. The germline V gene encodes CDR1 SGHVS and CDR2 FQNEAQ.

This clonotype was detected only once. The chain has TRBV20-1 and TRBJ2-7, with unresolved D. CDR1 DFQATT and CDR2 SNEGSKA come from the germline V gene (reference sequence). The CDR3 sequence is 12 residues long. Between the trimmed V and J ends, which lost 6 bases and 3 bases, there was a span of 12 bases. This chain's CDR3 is CSATFLGYEQYV. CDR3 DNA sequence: TGCAGTGCCACGTTTCTAGGCTACGAGCAGTACGTC.

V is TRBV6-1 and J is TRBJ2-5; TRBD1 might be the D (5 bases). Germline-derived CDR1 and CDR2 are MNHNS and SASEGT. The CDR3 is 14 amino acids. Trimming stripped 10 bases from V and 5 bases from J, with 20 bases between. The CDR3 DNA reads TGTGCCACCAGGAAGCGCAGTAAGGGGGAGACCCAGTACTTC. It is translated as CATRKRSKGETQYF.

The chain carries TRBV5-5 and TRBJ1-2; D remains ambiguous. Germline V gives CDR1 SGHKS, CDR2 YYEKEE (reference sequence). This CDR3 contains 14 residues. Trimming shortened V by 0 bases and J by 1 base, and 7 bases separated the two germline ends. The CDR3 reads CASSLAVSNYGYTF. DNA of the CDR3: TGTGCCAGCAGCTTGGCCGTGAGTAACTATGGCTACACCTTC.

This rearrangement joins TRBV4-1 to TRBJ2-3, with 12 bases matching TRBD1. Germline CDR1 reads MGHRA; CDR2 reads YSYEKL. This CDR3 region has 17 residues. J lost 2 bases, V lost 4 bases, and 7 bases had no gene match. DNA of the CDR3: TGCGCCAGCAGCCCCGGGACAGGGGGCATTGACACAGATACGCAGTATTTT. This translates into CASSPGTGGIDTDTQYF.

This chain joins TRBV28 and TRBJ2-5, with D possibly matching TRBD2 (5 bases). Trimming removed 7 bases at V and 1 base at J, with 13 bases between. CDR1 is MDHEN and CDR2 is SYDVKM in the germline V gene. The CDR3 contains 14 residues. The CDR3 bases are TGTGCCAGCATCCAACCGGGGTTCCAAGAGACCCAGTACTTC. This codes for CASIQPGFQETQYF.

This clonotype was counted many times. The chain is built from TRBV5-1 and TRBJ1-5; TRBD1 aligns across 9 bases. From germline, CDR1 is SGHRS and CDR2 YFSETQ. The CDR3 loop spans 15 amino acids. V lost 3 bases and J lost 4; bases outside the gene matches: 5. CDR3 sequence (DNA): TGCGCCAGCAGCTCGGGGACAGGGATTAATCAGCCCCAGCATTTT. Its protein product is CASSSGTGINQPQHF.

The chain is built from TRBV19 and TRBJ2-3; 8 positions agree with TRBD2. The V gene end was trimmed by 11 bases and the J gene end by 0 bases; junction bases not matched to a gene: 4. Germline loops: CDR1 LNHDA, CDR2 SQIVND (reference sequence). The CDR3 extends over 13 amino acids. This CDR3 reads CAGSSGSTDTQYF. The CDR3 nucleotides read TGTGCCGGGTCTAGCGGGAGCACAGATACGCAGTATTTT.

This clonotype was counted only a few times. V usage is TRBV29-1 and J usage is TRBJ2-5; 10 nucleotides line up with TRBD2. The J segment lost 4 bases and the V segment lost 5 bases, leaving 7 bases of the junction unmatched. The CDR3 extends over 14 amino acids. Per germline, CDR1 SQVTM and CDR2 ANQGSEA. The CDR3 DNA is TGCAGCGTTCCTAGCGGGAGCTGGGCAGAGACCCAGTACTTC. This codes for CSVPSGSWAETQYF.

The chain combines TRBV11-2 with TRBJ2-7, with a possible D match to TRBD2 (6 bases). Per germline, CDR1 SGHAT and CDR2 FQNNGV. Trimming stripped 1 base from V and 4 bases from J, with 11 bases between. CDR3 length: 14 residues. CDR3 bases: TGTGCCAGCAGCTTAGGCTGGGGACTTTACGAGCAGTACGTC. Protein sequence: CASSLGWGLYEQYV.

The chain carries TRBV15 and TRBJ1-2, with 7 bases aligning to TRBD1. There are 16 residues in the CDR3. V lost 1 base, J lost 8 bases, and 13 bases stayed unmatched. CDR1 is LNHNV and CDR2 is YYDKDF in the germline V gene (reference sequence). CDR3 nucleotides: TGTGCCACCAGCAGAGGTACGGACAGGATGGTGTACGGCTACACCTTC. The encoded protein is CATSRGTDRMVYGYTF.